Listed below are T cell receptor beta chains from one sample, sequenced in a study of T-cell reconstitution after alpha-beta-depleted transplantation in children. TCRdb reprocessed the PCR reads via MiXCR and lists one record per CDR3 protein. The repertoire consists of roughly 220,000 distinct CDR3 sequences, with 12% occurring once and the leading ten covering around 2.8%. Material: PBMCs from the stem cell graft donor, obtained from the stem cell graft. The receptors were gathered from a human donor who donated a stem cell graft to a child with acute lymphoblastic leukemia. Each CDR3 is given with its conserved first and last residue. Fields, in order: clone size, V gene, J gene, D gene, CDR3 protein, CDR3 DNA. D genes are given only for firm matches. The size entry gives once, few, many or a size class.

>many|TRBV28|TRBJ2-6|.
CASKMFRGGSGANVLTF
TGTGCCAGCAAAATGTTTCGAGGCGGCTCTGGGGCCAACGTCCTGACTTTC
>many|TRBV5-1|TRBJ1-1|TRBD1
CASSWTGVGTEAFF
TGCGCCAGCAGCTGGACAGGGGTCGGCACTGAAGCTTTCTTT
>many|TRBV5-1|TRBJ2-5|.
CASSMDGGRETQYF
TGCGCCAGCAGCATGGACGGCGGTCGGGAGACCCAGTACTTC
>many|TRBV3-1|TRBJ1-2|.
CASSQPGTDYGYTF
TGTGCCAGCAGCCAACCAGGCACGGACTATGGCTACACCTTC
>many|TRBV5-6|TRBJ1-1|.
CASSFPMNTEAFF
TGTGCCAGCAGCTTCCCCATGAACACTGAAGCTTTCTTT
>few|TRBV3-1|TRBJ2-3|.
CASSLSLDTQYF
TGTGCCAGCAGCCTTTCGTTGGATACGCAGTATTTT
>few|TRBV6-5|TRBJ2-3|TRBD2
CASSYSNGGADTQYF
TGTGCCAGCAGTTACTCTAACGGGGGGGCAGATACGCAGTATTTT
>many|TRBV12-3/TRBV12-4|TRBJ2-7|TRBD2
CASSLEAGGLYEQYF
TGTGCCAGCAGTTTAGAAGCGGGGGGCTTATATGAGCAGTACTTC
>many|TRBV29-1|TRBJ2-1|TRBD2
CSLRKAGENNEQFF
TGCAGCTTGAGAAAAGCGGGGGAAAACAATGAGCAGTTCTTC
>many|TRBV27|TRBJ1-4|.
CASSRGATNEKLFF
TGTGCCAGCAGTCGGGGAGCAACTAATGAAAAACTGTTTTTT